The T cell receptor beta chain under discussion was sequenced for a study of blood T cell repertoires in COVID-19. Study-wide background: The cDNA or gDNA used as material had been derived from T cells, B-cell-depleted T cells, or PBMCs.

The CDR3 spans 12 residues. Looked up from germline, CDR1 is SQVTM and CDR2 is ANQGSEA. Clones were sequenced by immunoSEQ multiplex PCR, and TCRdb holds only the in-frame ones, with some missing. The repertoire consists of 250,000 to 300,000 clones, with about 93% occurring once and the leading ten covering 0.95% to 1.3%. Participants were aged 18 to 89 years from more than 20 US areas. Assignments of participants to cohorts depended upon their own reported clinical history. Cohort 3 recovered donors had two negative PCRs, clearance, or symptom resolution. The chain recombines TRBV29-1 with TRBJ1-3; 7 bases line up with TRBD1. Sequenced: PBMCs or T cells enriched from blood (not recorded which). The clonotype was recovered from a woman under 40 who had recovered from COVID-19. The DNA for the CDR3 is TGCGCAGGGGGAAGCTCTGGAAACACCATATATTTT. It specifies CAGGSSGNTIYF.